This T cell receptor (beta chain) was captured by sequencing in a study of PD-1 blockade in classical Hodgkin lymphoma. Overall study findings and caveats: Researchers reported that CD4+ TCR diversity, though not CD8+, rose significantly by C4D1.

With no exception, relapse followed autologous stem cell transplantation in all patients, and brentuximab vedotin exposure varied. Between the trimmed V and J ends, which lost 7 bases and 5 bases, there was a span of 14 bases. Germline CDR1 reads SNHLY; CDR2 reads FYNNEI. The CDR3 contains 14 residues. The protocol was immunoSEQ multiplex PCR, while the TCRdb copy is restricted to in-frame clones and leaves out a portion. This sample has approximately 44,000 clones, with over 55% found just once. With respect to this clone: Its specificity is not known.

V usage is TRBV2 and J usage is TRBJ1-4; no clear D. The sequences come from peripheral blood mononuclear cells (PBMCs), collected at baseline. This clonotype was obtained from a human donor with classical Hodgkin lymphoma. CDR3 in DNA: TGTGCCAGCAAGGATGGCAACCAGAATGAAAAACTGTTTTTT. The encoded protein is CASKDGNQNEKLFF.